Listed here is a single TCR beta chain. Its cognate antigen has yet to be identified. It has no much larger one-base neighbor in the sample; base qualities were not kept. These data come from a study of blood T cell repertoires in COVID-19 (dated by TCRdb to 2019 to 2021). Regarding the research as a whole: Samples from collaborators originated in the United States, Italy and Spain and spanned both the acute and convalescent phases of COVID-19. The prospective study material was composed of cDNA or gDNA derived from T cells, B-cell-depleted T cells, or PBMCs. The dataset comprised deeply sampled blood TCRbeta repertoires from subjects exposed to, actively infected with, or recovered from COVID-19. The repertoires were released in a freely available public database intended as a resource for research on the immune response to SARS-CoV-2. The samples were drawn from the first 160 participants of the ongoing ImmuneRACE study and from some 1,300 subjects provided by 6 global collaborators. The sample metadata nearly always contained a de-identified subject ID, COVID-19 status, age in years and sex. Where HLA class I and class II types were available, the types were taken from metadata supplied by the sample provider, not from assay-based typing. Here is what the overall study found, with its caveats: The amount of clinical and demographic metadata varied by source and participant and was provided uncurated.

The junction shows trimming of 8 bases on V and 4 bases on J, plus 14 bases between the germline ends. There are 13 amino acids in the CDR3, from cysteine to phenylalanine inclusive. Left in the record is the CDR3 DNA by itself, 39 bases read in frame from the first base. CDR1 and CDR2 (SNHLY, FYNNEI) derive from the germline V gene. TCRbeta CDR3 regions were amplified from genomic DNA by means of the immunoSEQ Assay, a bias-controlled multiplex PCR. Processing in the source paper ran as follows. Nucleated cell counts per sample were estimated from amplification of reference gene primers within the assay. To quantify the absolute abundance of each unique TCRbeta CDR3 rearrangement, sequence reads were collapsed and filtered. For each sample, productive Simpson clonality was calculated as the square root of Simpson's diversity index across productive rearrangements. Imported from immuneACCESS, the table was reduced by TCRdb to in-frame sequences with V and J called. These copies leave out some clones; in studies compared against another copy, an unresolved V gene accounts for under half, and the cause of the remainder is not known. The DNA was the basis for D and trimming; V, J and clone size are from that table. For this sample there are 150,000 to 200,000 clones; roughly 85% appear just once. The ten largest clones capture approximately 5.4% of the sample.

In Seattle, one collaborating source enrolled patients while the infection was active and tracked those patients longitudinally over the course of disease. Each collaborating institution followed its own protocols to collect whole blood in K2EDTA tubes. For TCRbeta analysis, collaborators shipped samples in one of three forms: frozen whole blood, isolated PBMCs, or DNA extracted from either of those sample types. The sample consisted of peripheral blood. The clonotype comes from a woman in her forties or fifties with COVID-19, enrolled during active disease. The rearrangement joined TRBV2 to TRBJ2-5; no D gene is confidently identified. The DNA reads TGTGCCAGCCGGAGACCCTTATCAGAGACCCAGTACTTC. Its protein is CASRRPLSETQYF.